This T cell receptor beta chain was sequenced in a study of blood T cell repertoires in COVID-19. Per the study methods: Reference gene primer amplification gave estimated nucleated cell counts. Sequencing was performed with immunoSEQ multiplex PCR; in TCRdb, only in-frame clones are kept and a portion is missing. The V and J calls and clone size were taken over from that table, and D and trimming were inferred from the DNA. The data show 88,000 or so clones, with 75% to 90% seen just once and less than 9% held by the top ten. The source is a man in his sixties with acute or convalescent COVID-19. Material for sequencing was peripheral blood.

Here the CDR3 reads CASSWISGSPGEQYF. CDR3 DNA: TGTGCCAGTAGTTGGATTAGCGGGAGTCCCGGCGAGCAGTACTTC. The chain uses TRBV19 and TRBJ2-7; 9 positions agree with TRBD2. V lost 5 bases and J lost 6; bases outside the gene matches: 11. The CDR3 is 15 amino acids. Germline V gives CDR1 LNHDA, CDR2 SQIVND (reference sequence).